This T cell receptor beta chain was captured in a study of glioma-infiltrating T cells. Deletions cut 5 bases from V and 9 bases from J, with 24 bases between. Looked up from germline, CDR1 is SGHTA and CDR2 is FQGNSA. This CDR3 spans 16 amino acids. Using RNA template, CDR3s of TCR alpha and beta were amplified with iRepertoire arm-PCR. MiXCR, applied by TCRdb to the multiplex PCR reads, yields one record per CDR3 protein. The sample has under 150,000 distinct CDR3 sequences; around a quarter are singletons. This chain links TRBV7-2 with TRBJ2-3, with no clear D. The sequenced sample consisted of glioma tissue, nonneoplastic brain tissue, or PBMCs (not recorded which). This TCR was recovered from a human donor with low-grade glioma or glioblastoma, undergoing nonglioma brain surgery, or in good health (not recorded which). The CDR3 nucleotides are TGTGCCAGCAGCCAAAGGTCCGGGTTGAATATGGGGACGCAGTATTTT. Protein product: CASSQRSGLNMGTQYF.